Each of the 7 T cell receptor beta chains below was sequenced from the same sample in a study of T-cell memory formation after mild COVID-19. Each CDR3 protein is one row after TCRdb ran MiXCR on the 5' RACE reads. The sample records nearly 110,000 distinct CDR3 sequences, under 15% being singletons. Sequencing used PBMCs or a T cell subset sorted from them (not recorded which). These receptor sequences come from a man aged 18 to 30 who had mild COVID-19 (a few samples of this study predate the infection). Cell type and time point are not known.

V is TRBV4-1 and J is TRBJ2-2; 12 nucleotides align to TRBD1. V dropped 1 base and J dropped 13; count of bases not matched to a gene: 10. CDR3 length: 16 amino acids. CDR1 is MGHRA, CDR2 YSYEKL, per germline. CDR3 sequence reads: CASSQAGRDRGQRLFF. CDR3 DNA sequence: TGCGCCAGCAGCCAAGCTGGGCGGGACAGGGGGCAACGGCTGTTTTTT.

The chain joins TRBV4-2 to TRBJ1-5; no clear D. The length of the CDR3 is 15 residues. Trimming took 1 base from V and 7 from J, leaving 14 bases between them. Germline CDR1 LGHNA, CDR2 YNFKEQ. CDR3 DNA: TGTGCCAGCAGCCAAGGCTTTCCACAACAACAGCCCCAGCATTTT. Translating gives CASSQGFPQQQPQHF.

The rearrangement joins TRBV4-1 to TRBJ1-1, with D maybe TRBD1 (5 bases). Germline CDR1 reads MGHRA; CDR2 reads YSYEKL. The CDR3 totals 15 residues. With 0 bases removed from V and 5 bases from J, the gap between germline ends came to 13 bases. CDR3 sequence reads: CASSQDPGGGTEAFF. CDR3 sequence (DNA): TGCGCCAGCAGCCAAGATCCCGGCGGGGGGACTGAAGCTTTCTTT.

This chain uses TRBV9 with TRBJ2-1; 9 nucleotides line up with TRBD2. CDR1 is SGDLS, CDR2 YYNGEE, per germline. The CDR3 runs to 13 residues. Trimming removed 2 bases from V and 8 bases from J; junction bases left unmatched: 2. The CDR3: CASSVGTSHEQFF. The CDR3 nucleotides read TGTGCCAGCAGCGTTGGGACTAGCCATGAGCAGTTCTTC.

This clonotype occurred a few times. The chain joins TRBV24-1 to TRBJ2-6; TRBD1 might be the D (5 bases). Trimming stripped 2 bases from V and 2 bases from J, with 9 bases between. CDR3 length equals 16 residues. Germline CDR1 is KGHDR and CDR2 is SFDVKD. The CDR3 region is CATSDSTGTGANVLTF. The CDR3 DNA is TGTGCCACCAGTGATTCTACAGGTACTGGGGCCAACGTCCTGACTTTC.

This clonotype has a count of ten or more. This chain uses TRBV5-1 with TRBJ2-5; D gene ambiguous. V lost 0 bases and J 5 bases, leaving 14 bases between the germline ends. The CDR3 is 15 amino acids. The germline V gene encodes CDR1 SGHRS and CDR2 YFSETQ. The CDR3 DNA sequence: TGCGCCAGCAGCTTGGCCGTGGCACCCGGGGAGACCCAGTACTTC. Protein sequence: CASSLAVAPGETQYF.

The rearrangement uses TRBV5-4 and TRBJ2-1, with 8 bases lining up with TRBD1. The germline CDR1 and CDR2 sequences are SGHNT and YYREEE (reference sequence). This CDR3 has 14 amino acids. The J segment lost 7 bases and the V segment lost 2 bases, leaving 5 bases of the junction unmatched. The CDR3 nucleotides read TGTGCCAGCAGCTTTCCAGGGGGCCAGAATGAGCAGTTCTTC. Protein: CASSFPGGQNEQFF.